This T cell receptor (beta chain) was captured in a study of shared clonotypes between healthy human individuals. Study-wide findings and caveats: Clonotypes not shared had lower generation probabilities than those common to all four donors. Larger estimated richness was generally recorded for naive subsets relative to memory subsets. Rarefaction indicated that sorted-subset sequencing remained incomplete although depth was large.

Comment on this clone: Its target is unknown.

This table comes from immunoSEQ multiplex PCR, and its TCRdb copy is limited to in-frame clones, with some not included. Among some 2.3 million clones listed, 85% to 95% were seen once. The sequencing sample was made of naive CD4+ T cells from PBMCs. Subset described: CD45RA+ positively selected. This sequence originates from a young man in good health. Some clones in this sample may be carry-over from other donors' samples.

This chain's CDR3 is CASSIDRTLLGGEKLFF. The CDR3 DNA follows: TGTGCCAGTAGTATAGATAGGACCCTCCTAGGGGGTGAAAAACTGTTTTTT. The gene calls are TRBV19 and TRBJ1-4; maybe TRBD1 (6 bases). Between the trimmed V and J ends, which lost 0 bases and 7 bases, there was a span of 18 bases. The CDR3 has 17 residues. Germline assignment: CDR1 LNHDA and CDR2 SQIVND (reference sequence).